This record concerns one TCR beta chain sequence. Its specificity is unknown. The data derive from a study of T-cell reconstitution after alpha-beta-depleted transplantation in children. Study results and caveats: A year post-transplant, T-cell counts and diversity derived mostly from newly produced T cells. By about two months after transplant, alpha-beta T cells reportedly arose from several hundred graft clones that had expanded. Several patients had high TCRbeta diversity at day 60; it came from surviving recipient T cells and thymic progenitors.

The CDR3 has 13 residues. V lost 3 bases and J lost 0, with 9 bases in between. Germline CDR1 and CDR2: DFQATT and SNEGSKA (reference sequence). The authors prepared the TCRbeta library with unique molecular identifiers. TCRdb ran MiXCR on the PCR reads and lists one entry per CDR3 protein. Altogether about 1,000,000 distinct CDR3 sequences are present, about 29% being singletons, with the ten largest covering 28%. V gene TRBV20-1 combines with J gene TRBJ2-7; no definite D call. The clonotype comes from a boy under two years old who had a stem cell transplant for SCID, so the T cells may come from the graft donor. This specimen was PBMCs, mostly from graft donor cells, taken 360 days after TCRalphabeta/CD19-depleted stem cell transplant. The DNA for the CDR3 is TGCAGTGCTAGTACCTGGAGCTCCTACGAGCAGTACTTC. This encodes CSASTWSSYEQYF.